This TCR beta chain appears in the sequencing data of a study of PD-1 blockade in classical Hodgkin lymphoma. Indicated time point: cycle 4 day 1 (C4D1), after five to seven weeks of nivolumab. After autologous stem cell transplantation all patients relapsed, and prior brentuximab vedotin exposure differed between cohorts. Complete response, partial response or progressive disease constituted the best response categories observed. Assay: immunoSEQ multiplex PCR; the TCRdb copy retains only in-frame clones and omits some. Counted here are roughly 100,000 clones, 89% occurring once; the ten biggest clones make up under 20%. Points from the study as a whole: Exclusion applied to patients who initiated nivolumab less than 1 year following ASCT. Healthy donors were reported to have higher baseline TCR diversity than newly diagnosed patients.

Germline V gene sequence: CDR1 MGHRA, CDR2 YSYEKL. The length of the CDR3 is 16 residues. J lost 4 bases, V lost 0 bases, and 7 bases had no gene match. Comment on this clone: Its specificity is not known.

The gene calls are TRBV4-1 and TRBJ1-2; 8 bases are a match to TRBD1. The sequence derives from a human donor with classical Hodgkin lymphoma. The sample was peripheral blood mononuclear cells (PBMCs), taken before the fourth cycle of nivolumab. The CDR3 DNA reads TGCGCCAGCAGCCAAGATGGCGGACAGGGCGGCTATGGCTACACCTTC. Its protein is CASSQDGGQGGYGYTF.